This T cell receptor beta chain appears in the sequencing data of a study of siplizumab effects on memory and regulatory T cells. Study findings and constraints: Roughly 80-95% of dividing CD4+ or CD8+ clones were without an attributable naive or memory phenotype.

Trimming cost V 2 bases and J 3 bases; bases outside gene matches: 9. This CDR3 is 16 amino acids long. From germline, CDR1 is PRHDT and CDR2 FYEKMQ (reference sequence). Measured with immunoSEQ multiplex PCR; TCRdb has only the in-frame clones, and not every one. The data show approximately 110,000 clones, under 95% seen once. As regards this clone: Its antigen is unknown.

Sequenced input: Tregs sorted from blood. The chain uses TRBV13 and TRBJ2-5, with 7 bases lining up with TRBD1. The sequence was obtained from a human donor in good health. CDR3 in DNA: TGTGCCAGCAGCTTAAGGGTCAGGGGGATCGAAGAGACCCAGTACTTC. Its protein product is CASSLRVRGIEETQYF.